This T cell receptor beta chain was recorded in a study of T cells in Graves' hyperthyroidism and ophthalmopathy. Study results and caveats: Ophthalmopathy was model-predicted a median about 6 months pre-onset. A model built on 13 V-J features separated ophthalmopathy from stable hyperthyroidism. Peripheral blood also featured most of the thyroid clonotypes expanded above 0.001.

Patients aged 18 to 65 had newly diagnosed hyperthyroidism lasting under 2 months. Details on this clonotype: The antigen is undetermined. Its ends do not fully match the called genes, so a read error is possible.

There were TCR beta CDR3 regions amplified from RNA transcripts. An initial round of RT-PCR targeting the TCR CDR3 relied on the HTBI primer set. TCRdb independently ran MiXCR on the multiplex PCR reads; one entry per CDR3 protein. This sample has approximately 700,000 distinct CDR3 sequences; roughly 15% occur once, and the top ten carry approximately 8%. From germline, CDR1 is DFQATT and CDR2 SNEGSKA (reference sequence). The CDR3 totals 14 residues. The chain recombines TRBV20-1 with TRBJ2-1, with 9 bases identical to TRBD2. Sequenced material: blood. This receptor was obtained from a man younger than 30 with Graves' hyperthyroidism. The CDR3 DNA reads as TGCAGTGCTCGGACTAGCGCAACCTACAGTGAGCAGTTCTTC. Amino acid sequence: CSARTSATYSEQFF.